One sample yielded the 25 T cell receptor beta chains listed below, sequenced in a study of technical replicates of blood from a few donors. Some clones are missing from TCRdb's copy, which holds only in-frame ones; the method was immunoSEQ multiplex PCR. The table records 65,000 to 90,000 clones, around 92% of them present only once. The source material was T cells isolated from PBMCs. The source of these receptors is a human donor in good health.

CDR3 region: CASSVFGGTAATQYF. As DNA, the CDR3 is TGTGCCAGCAGTGTGTTCGGCGGGACAGCAGCTACGCAGTATTTT. The rearrangement links TRBV28 to TRBJ2-3; maybe TRBD1 (7 bases). Deletions cut 5 bases from V and 8 bases from J, with 20 bases between. This CDR3 is built from 15 residues. Germline CDR1 MDHEN, CDR2 SYDVKM. Variable domain in full (rest from reference TRBV28 and TRBJ2-3): DVKVTQSSRYLVKRTGEKVFLECVQDMDHENMFWYRQDPGLGLRLIYFSYDVKMKEKGDIPEGYSVSREKKERFSLILESASTNQTSMYLCASSVFGGTAATQYFGPGTRLTVL.

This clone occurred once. CDR3 nucleotides: TGTGCCAGCTCGCCGAGGGACAGGGGGTATGAGCAGTACTTC. Encoded protein: CASSPRDRGYEQYF. J is TRBJ2-7 and V is TRBV18; 11 nucleotides match TRBD1. CDR1 KGHSH and CDR2 LQKENI come from the germline V gene. The V and J ends lost 6 bases and 7 bases, in that order; junction bases with no gene match: 8. CDR3 length: 14 amino acids.

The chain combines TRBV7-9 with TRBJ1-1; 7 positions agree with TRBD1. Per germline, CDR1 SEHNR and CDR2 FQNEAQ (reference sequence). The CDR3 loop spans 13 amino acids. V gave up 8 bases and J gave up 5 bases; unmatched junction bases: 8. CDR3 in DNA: TGTGCCAGCCTAGGGACAGCACGGACTGAAGCTTTCTTT. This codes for CASLGTARTEAFF.

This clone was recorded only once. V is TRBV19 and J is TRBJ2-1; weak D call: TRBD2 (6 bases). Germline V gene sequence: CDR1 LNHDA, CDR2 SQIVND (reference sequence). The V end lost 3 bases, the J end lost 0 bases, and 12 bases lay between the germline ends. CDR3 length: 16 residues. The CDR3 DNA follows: TGTGCCAGTAGTATGTTAGCGGACAACTCCTACAATGAGCAGTTCTTC. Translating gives CASSMLADNSYNEQFF.

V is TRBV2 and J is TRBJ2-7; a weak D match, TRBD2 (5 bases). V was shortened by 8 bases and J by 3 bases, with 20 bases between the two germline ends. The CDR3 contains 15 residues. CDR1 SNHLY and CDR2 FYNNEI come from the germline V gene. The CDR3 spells CASSPDGSVGYEQYF. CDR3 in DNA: TGTGCCAGCTCTCCTGATGGTAGCGTAGGCTACGAGCAGTACTTC. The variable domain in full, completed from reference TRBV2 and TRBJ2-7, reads EPEVTQTPSHQVTQMGQEVILRCVPISNHLYFYWYRQILGQKVEFLVSFYNNEISEKSEIFDDQFSVERPDGSNFTLKIRSTKLEDSAMYFCASSPDGSVGYEQYFGPGTRLTVT.

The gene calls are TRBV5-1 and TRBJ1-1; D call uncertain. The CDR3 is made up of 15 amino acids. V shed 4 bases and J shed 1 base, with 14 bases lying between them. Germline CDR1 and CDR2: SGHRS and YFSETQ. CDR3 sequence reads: CASSGGTRSNTEAFF. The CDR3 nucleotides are TGCGCCAGCAGCGGCGGCACTAGGTCGAACACTGAAGCTTTCTTT. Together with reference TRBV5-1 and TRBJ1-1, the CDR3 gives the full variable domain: KAGVTQTPRYLIKTRGQQVTLSCSPISGHRSVSWYQQTPGQGLQFLFEYFSETQRNKGNFPGRFSGRQFSNSRSEMNVSTLELGDSALYLCASSGGTRSNTEAFFGQGTRLTVV.

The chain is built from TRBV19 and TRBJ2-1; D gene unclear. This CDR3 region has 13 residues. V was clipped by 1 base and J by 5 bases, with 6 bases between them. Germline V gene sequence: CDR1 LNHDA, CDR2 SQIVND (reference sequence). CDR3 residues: CASSIAVDNEQFF. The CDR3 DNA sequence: TGTGCCAGTAGTATAGCTGTCGACAATGAGCAGTTCTTC.

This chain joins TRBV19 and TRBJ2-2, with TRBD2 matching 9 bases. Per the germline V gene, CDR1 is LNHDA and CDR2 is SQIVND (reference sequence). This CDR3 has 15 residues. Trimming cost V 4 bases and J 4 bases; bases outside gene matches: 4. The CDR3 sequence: CASSSGGAPTGELFF. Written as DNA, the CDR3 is TGTGCCAGTAGTAGCGGGGGGGCGCCCACCGGGGAGCTGTTTTTT.

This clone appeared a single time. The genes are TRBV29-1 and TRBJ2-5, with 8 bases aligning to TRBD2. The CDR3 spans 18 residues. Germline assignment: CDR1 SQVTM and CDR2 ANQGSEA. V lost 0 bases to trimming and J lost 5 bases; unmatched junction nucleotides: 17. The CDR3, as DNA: TGCAGCGTTGAAGATCCTACTGTAATTCGGGAGGGCCGGGAGACCCAGTACTTC. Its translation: CSVEDPTVIREGRETQYF.

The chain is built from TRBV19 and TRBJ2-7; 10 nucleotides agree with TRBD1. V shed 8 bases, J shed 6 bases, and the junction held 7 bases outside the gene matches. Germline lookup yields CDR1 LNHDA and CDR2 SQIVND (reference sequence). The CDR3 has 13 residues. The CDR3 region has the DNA TGTGCCAGTCACTCCGGGACAGGGGTCGAGCAGTACTTC. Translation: CASHSGTGVEQYF.

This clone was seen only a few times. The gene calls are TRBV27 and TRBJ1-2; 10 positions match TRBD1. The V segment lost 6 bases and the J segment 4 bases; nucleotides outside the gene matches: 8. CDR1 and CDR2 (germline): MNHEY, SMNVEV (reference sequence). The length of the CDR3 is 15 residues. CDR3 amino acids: CASSRTGGTIYGYTF. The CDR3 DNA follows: TGTGCCAGCAGCCGGACAGGGGGTACTATCTATGGCTACACCTTC.

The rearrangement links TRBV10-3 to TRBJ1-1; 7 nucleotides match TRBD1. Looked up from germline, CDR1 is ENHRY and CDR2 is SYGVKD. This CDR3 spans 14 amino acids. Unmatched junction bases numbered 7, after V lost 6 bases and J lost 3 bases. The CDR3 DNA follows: TGTGCCATCAGCGTGCGTGGACAGGACACTGAAGCTTTCTTT. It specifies CAISVRGQDTEAFF.

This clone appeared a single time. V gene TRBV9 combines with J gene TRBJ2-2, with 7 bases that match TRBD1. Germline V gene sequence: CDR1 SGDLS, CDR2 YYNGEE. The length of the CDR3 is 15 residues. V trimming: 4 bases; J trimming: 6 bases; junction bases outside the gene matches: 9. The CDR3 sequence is CASSPRDSAPGELFF. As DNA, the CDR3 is TGTGCCAGCAGCCCCCGGGACAGCGCACCCGGGGAGCTGTTTTTT.

The CDR3 sequence: CASSLRDRVYGYTF. The CDR3 DNA follows: TGTGCCAGCAGCCTCCGGGACAGGGTGTATGGCTACACCTTC. This sequence joins TRBV5-8 and TRBJ1-2; 9 nucleotides agree with TRBD1. With V trimmed by 4 bases and J by 5 bases, 6 bases remained unmatched. Germline V CDR1 and CDR2: SGHTS, YDEGEE. The CDR3 covers 14 residues.

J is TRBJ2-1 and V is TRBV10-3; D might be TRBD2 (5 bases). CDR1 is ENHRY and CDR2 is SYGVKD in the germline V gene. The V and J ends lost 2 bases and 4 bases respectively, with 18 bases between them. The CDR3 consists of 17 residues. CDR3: CAISETPIGVGYNEQFF. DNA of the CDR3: TGTGCCATCAGTGAGACCCCAATCGGGGTGGGGTACAATGAGCAGTTCTTC.

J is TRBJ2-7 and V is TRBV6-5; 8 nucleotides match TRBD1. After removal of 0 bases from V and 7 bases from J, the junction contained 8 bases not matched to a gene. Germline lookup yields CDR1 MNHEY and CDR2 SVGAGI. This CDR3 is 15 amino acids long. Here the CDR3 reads CASSYSAQGAREQYF. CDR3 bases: TGTGCCAGCAGTTACTCTGCTCAGGGGGCACGGGAGCAGTACTTC.

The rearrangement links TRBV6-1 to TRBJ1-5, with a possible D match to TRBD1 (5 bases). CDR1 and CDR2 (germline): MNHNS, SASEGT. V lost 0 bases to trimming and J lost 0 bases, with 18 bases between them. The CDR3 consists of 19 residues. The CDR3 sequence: CASSEATGRNSNSNQPQHF. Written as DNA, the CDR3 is TGTGCCAGCAGTGAAGCAACAGGAAGGAACAGCAATAGCAATCAGCCCCAGCATTTT.

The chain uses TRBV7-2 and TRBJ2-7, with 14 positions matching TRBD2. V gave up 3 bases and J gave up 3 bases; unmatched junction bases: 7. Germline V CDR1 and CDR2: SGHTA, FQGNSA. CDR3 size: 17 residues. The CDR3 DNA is TGTGCCAGCAGCTTGTGGGGACTAGCGGGAGAAAGCTACGAGCAGTACTTC. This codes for CASSLWGLAGESYEQYF.

The DNA of the CDR3 is TGTGCCAGCAGCGTAGCTTTCGGGACAGGGGACGGGTCCTACGAGCAGTACTTC. This gives the protein CASSVAFGTGDGSYEQYF. The chain links TRBV9 to TRBJ2-7; 10 bases are shared with TRBD1. Germline V gives CDR1 SGDLS, CDR2 YYNGEE. The CDR3 has 18 amino acids. V was pared by 0 bases and J by 1 base, with 10 bases of the junction left unmatched.

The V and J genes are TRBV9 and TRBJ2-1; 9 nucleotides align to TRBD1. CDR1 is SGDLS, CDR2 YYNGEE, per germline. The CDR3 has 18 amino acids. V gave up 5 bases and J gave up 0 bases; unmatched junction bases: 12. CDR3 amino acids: CASRGQGDTQGSYNEQFF. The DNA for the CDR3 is TGTGCCAGCAGGGGACAGGGAGATACACAGGGCTCCTACAATGAGCAGTTCTTC. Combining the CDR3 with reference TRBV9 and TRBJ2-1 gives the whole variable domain DSGVTQTPKHLITATGQRVTLRCSPRSGDLSVYWYQQSLDQGLQFLIQYYNGEERAKGNILERFSAQQFPDLHSELNLSSLELGDSALYFCASRGQGDTQGSYNEQFFGPGTRLTVL.

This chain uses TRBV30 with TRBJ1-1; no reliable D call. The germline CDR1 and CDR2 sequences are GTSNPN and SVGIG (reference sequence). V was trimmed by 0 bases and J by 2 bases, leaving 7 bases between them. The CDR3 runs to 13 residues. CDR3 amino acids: CAWSVQPNTEAFF. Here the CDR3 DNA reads TGTGCCTGGAGTGTACAACCTAACACTGAAGCTTTCTTT.

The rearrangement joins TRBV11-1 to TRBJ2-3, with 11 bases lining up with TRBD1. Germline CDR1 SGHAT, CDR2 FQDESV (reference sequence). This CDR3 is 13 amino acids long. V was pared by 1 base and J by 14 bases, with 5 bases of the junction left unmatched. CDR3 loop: CASSLESGTGGYF. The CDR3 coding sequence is TGTGCCAGCAGCTTAGAGTCCGGGACAGGGGGGTATTTT. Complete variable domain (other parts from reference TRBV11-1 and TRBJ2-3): EAEVAQSPRYKITEKSQAVAFWCDPISGHATLYWYRQILGQGPELLVQFQDESVVDDSQLPKDRFSAERLKGVDSTLKIQPAELGDSAMYLCASSLESGTGGYFGPGTRLTVL.

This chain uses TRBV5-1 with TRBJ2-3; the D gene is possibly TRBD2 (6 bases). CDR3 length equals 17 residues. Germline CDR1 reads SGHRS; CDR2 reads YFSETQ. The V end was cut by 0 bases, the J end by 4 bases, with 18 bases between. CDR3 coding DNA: TGCGCCAGCAGCTTGGCCCCAGCGGGCTCGGCGTCAGATACGCAGTATTTT. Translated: CASSLAPAGSASDTQYF.

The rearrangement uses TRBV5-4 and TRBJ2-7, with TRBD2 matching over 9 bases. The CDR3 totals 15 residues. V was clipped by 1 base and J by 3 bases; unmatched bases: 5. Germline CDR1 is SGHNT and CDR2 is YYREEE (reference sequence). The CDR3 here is CASSLWLAGYYEQYF. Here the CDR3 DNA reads TGTGCCAGCAGCTTGTGGCTAGCGGGATACTACGAGCAGTACTTC.

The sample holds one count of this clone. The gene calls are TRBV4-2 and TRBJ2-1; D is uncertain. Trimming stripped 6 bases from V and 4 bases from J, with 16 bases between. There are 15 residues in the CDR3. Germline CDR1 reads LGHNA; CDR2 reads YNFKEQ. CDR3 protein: CASSLRYGDYNEQFF. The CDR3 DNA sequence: TGTGCCAGCAGTCTAAGGTACGGAGATTACAATGAGCAGTTCTTC.